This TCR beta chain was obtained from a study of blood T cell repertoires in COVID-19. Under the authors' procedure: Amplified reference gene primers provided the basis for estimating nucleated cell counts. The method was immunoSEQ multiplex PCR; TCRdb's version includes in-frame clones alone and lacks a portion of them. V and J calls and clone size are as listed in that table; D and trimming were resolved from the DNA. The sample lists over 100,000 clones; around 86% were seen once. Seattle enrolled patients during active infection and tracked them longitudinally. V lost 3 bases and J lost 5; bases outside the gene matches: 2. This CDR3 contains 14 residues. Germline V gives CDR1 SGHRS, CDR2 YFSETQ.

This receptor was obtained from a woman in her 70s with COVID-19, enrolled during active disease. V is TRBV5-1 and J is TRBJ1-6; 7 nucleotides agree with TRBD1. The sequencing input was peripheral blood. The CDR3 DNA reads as TGCGCCAGCAGCTATGACAGGGATAATTCACCCCTCCACTTT. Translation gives CASSYDRDNSPLHF.